Presented here are 30 T cell receptor beta chains from one specimen sequenced in a study of T cell responses to AZD1222 COVID-19 vaccine. Measured with immunoSEQ multiplex PCR; TCRdb has only the in-frame clones, and not every one. The sample table sets out 150,000 or so clones. What was sequenced was peripheral blood. The receptors shown here come from an adult in good health.

This chain connects TRBV5-1 to TRBJ2-2; D is possibly TRBD1 (5 bases). The CDR3 is made up of 14 amino acids. Deletions cut 4 bases from V and 1 base from J, with 8 bases between. Germline CDR1 SGHRS, CDR2 YFSETQ. CDR3 DNA sequence: TGCGCCAGCAGCACCGACAGGAACACCGGGGAGCTGTTTTTT. This encodes CASSTDRNTGELFF.

This chain links TRBV5-6 with TRBJ2-7; D is undetermined. V lost 1 base and J lost 7, with 15 bases in between. This CDR3 comprises 14 residues. Germline V gene data show CDR1 as SGHDT and CDR2 as YYEEEE. CDR3 nucleotides: TGTGCCAGCAGCTTGTCAACAGTATTAGGAGAGCAGTACTTC. It translates to CASSLSTVLGEQYF. Full variable domain (rest looked up from reference TRBV5-6 and TRBJ2-7): DAGVTQSPTHLIKTRGQQVTLRCSPKSGHDTVSWYQQALGQGPQFIFQYYEEEERQRGNFPDRFSGHQFPNYSSELNVNALLLGDSALYLCASSLSTVLGEQYFGPGTRLTVT.

The genes are TRBV19 and TRBJ1-2; weak D call: TRBD1 (6 bases). V was clipped by 10 bases and J by 6 bases, with 18 bases between them. This CDR3 is 13 amino acids long. Per the germline V gene, CDR1 is LNHDA and CDR2 is SQIVND (reference sequence). The DNA of the CDR3 is TGTGCCACCTTACTGGACAGTTCAGATGGCTACACCTTC. Translation: CATLLDSSDGYTF.

The chain employs TRBV18 and TRBJ2-7; no clear D gene. The CDR3 is 13 residues long. Trimming removed 6 bases at V and 5 bases at J, with 14 bases between. Germline CDR1 and CDR2: KGHSH and LQKENI. The CDR3 DNA is TGTGCCAGCTCTGTTGGGGTACCCAACGAGCAGTACTTC. Amino acid sequence: CASSVGVPNEQYF.

The chain joins TRBV4-3 to TRBJ2-7; 7 bases map to TRBD2. The CDR3 sequence is 13 residues long. The V gene end was trimmed by 0 bases and the J gene end by 6 bases; junction bases not matched to a gene: 2. Germline V gene data show CDR1 as LGHNA and CDR2 as YSLEER. CDR3 nucleotide sequence: TGCGCCAGCAGCCAAGAGATAGCGGGCGAGCAGTACTTC. It is translated as CASSQEIAGEQYF.

The chain uses TRBV19 and TRBJ1-2, with TRBD1 identical over 7 bases. Trimming took 5 bases from V and 8 from J; bases not matched to a gene: 11. CDR1 and CDR2 from the germline V gene are LNHDA and SQIVND (reference sequence). CDR3 length equals 14 residues. CDR3 sequence (DNA): TGTGCCAGTAGTCCAACCTTGACAGGGTCCGGCTACACCTTC. It specifies CASSPTLTGSGYTF.

V usage is TRBV10-1 and J usage is TRBJ2-5; 9 bases map to TRBD2. The CDR3 spans 13 residues. V shed 8 bases and J 3 bases; nucleotides not matched to a gene: 4. Per germline, CDR1 WNHNN and CDR2 SYGVQD (reference sequence). The CDR3 coding sequence is TGCGCCAGCCGTCCTAGCGGGGAAGAGACCCAGTACTTC. Translation gives CASRPSGEETQYF.

This chain connects TRBV18 to TRBJ1-1, with TRBD1 matching 8 bases. Germline CDR1 reads KGHSH; CDR2 reads LQKENI. This CDR3 region has 14 residues. V was clipped by 6 bases and J by 3 bases; unmatched bases: 6. The CDR3 region is CASSRMTGDTEAFF. Written as DNA, the CDR3 is TGTGCCAGCTCTCGCATGACAGGGGACACTGAAGCTTTCTTT.

The chain recombines TRBV5-1 with TRBJ1-2; D may be TRBD1 (5 bases). The CDR3 has 17 amino acids. V lost 0 bases and J lost 0, with 15 bases in between. CDR1 is SGHRS, CDR2 YFSETQ, per germline. CDR3 loop: CASSLVLRGPANYGYTF. The CDR3 DNA follows: TGCGCCAGCAGCTTGGTGTTAAGGGGTCCGGCTAACTATGGCTACACCTTC.

V usage is TRBV5-1 and J usage is TRBJ2-1; no clear D gene. Trimming left V 3 bases short and J 6 bases short, with 16 bases between. The CDR3 consists of 15 residues. Germline CDR1 is SGHRS and CDR2 is YFSETQ. The CDR3 is CASSSSVAPRNEQFF. In DNA form, the CDR3 reads TGCGCCAGCAGCTCCAGCGTTGCTCCTCGCAATGAGCAGTTCTTC.

The chain carries TRBV11-3 and TRBJ1-1, with D maybe TRBD1 (6 bases). Per the germline V gene, CDR1 is SGHNT and CDR2 is YENEEA. This CDR3 is built from 14 residues. V was clipped by 5 bases and J by 2 bases, with 12 bases between them. The CDR3 nucleotides read TGTGCCAGCAGCAAGACAGGCGCAAACACTGAAGCTTTCTTT. This gives the protein CASSKTGANTEAFF.

CDR3 nucleotides: TGTGCCAGCAGCTTACAGTCCATGAACACTGAAGCTTTCTTT. It codes for CASSLQSMNTEAFF. The rearrangement links TRBV7-2 to TRBJ1-1; D not resolved. The germline gives CDR1 SGHTA, CDR2 FQGNSA. V gave up 2 bases and J gave up 0 bases, with 7 bases separating them. The CDR3 runs to 14 residues.

In DNA, the CDR3 is TGTGCCAGCAGAGGCAGCGGGGTTTCAAAAGAGACCCAGTACTTC. Its protein is CASRGSGVSKETQYF. J is TRBJ2-5 and V is TRBV28; the match to TRBD2 covers 7 bases. Unmatched junction bases numbered 10, after V lost 6 bases and J lost 3 bases. The CDR3 contains 15 residues. The V gene's germline CDR1 is MDHEN and CDR2 SYDVKM.

The chain joins TRBV5-1 to TRBJ2-7; the match to TRBD2 covers 9 bases. CDR3 length: 16 amino acids. CDR1 and CDR2 (germline): SGHRS, YFSETQ. V trimming: 0 bases; J trimming: 2 bases; junction bases outside the gene matches: 6. CDR3 region: CASSLGQRGAPYEQYF. The CDR3 nucleotides are TGCGCCAGCAGCTTGGGCCAGCGGGGGGCCCCCTACGAGCAGTACTTC.

The chain is built from TRBV6-4 and TRBJ1-1; D possibly corresponds to TRBD1 (6 bases). The germline V gene encodes CDR1 MRHNA and CDR2 SNTAGT. V lost 0 bases to trimming and J lost 5 bases, with 13 bases between them. This CDR3 spans 15 amino acids. The CDR3 DNA follows: TGTGCCAGCAGTGACTCGAACAGGGCGGGTACTGAAGCTTTCTTT. Translating it yields CASSDSNRAGTEAFF.

J is TRBJ1-5 and V is TRBV6-5, with D unresolved. Germline assignment: CDR1 MNHEY and CDR2 SVGAGI. Trimming took 6 bases from V and 3 from J, leaving 12 bases between them. The CDR3 is 14 amino acids. CDR3 in amino acids: CASRAALPNQPQHF. The CDR3 DNA sequence: TGTGCCAGCAGGGCGGCTCTACCCAATCAGCCCCAGCATTTT.

This chain joins TRBV9 and TRBJ1-1; D possibly corresponds to TRBD1 (5 bases). The length of the CDR3 is 16 residues. V was pared by 3 bases and J by 0 bases, with 15 bases between. Germline CDR1 and CDR2: SGDLS and YYNGEE. CDR3 in amino acids: CASSARQGYLNTEAFF. The CDR3 region has the DNA TGTGCCAGCAGCGCGCGTCAGGGTTACTTGAACACTGAAGCTTTCTTT.

The chain has TRBV11-2 and TRBJ2-3, with D perhaps TRBD2 (5 bases). The CDR3 runs to 14 residues. Trimming removed 5 bases from V and 2 bases from J, with 11 bases in between. Germline values: CDR1 SGHAT, CDR2 FQNNGV. The CDR3 bases are TGTGCCAGCAGCCTCGGGGTTCACACAGATACGCAGTATTTT. The encoded protein is CASSLGVHTDTQYF.

The V call is TRBV5-5, the J call TRBJ2-7; unclear D gene. Germline assignment: CDR1 SGHKS and CDR2 YYEKEE (reference sequence). V lost 6 bases to trimming and J lost 0 bases, with 7 bases between them. The CDR3 has 12 amino acids. In DNA form, the CDR3 reads TGTGCCAGCAATGCAGACTCCTACGAGCAGTACTTC. It translates to CASNADSYEQYF.

V is TRBV7-9 and J is TRBJ1-6; possibly TRBD1 for D (5 bases). V lost 1 base and J lost 5, with 6 bases in between. There are 14 residues in the CDR3. CDR1 and CDR2 from the germline V gene are SEHNR and FQNEAQ (reference sequence). CDR3 bases: TGTGCCAGCAGCTTAGGACAGCATAATTCACCCCTCCACTTT. It yields the protein CASSLGQHNSPLHF. The entire variable domain, with the rest obtained from reference TRBV7-9 and TRBJ1-6, is as follows: DTGVSQNPRHKITKRGQNVTFRCDPISEHNRLYWYRQTLGQGPEFLTYFQNEAQLEKSRLLSDRFSAERPKGSFSTLEIQRTEQGDSAMYLCASSLGQHNSPLHFGNGTRLTVT.

The chain uses TRBV5-1 and TRBJ2-5; D uncertain. V lost 1 base to trimming and J lost 5 bases, with 12 bases between them. The CDR3 runs to 14 residues. Germline values: CDR1 SGHRS, CDR2 YFSETQ. The CDR3 nucleotides read TGCGCCAGCAGCTTGTATGGCAGTGAGGAGACCCAGTACTTC. Its protein is CASSLYGSEETQYF.

The chain employs TRBV2 and TRBJ1-2; 9 bases are a match to TRBD1. Germline V gives CDR1 SNHLY, CDR2 FYNNEI. This CDR3 contains 15 residues. The J segment lost 2 bases and the V segment lost 0 bases, leaving 1 base of the junction unmatched. This CDR3 reads CASSEAGTGNYGYTF. CDR3 nucleotide sequence: TGTGCCAGCAGTGAAGCCGGGACAGGGAACTATGGCTACACCTTC.

V usage is TRBV7-3 and J usage is TRBJ2-5; 8 nucleotides align to TRBD2. J was trimmed by 2 bases and V by 2 bases; bases with no gene match: 1. Per the germline V gene, CDR1 is SGHTA and CDR2 is FQGTGA. This CDR3 has 14 residues. The CDR3 nucleotides are TGTGCCAGCAGCTTAGGCGGGGGGCAAGAGACCCAGTACTTC. It codes for CASSLGGGQETQYF.

The chain links TRBV24-1 to TRBJ1-5; D not certain. The V gene lost 0 bases and the J gene lost 6 bases, with 23 bases spanning the gap. The CDR3 has 19 amino acids. Germline V gene sequence: CDR1 KGHDR, CDR2 SFDVKD. CDR3 amino acids: CATSDLEENSLVRIQPQHF. The CDR3 DNA is TGTGCCACCAGTGATTTGGAGGAGAACAGTTTAGTTCGGATTCAGCCCCAGCATTTT.

J is TRBJ2-7 and V is TRBV7-2, with D possibly TRBD1 on 5 matching bases. The germline V gene has CDR1 SGHTA and CDR2 FQGNSA. V lost 3 bases, J lost 0 bases, and 15 bases lay in between. This CDR3 contains 16 residues. Written as DNA, the CDR3 is TGTGCCAGCAGCTTTTTCCGGACAAGGGCCTCCTACGAGCAGTACTTC. This codes for CASSFFRTRASYEQYF.

This sequence joins TRBV19 and TRBJ1-5; 10 bases are a match to TRBD1. The CDR3 extends over 13 amino acids. The germline V gene has CDR1 LNHDA and CDR2 SQIVND (reference sequence). The J segment lost 7 bases and the V segment lost 5 bases, leaving 2 bases of the junction unmatched. The CDR3 here is CASSDRGRQPQHF. The CDR3 DNA is TGTGCCAGTAGTGACAGGGGGCGGCAGCCCCAGCATTTT.

The chain couples TRBV28 to TRBJ1-1; D remains ambiguous. The CDR3 totals 16 residues. V shed 6 bases and J shed 0 bases, with 17 bases lying between them. CDR1 and CDR2 (germline): MDHEN, SYDVKM. DNA of the CDR3: TGTGCCAGCAGCCCTAGACTGATAAGCATGAACACTGAAGCTTTCTTT. Its protein product is CASSPRLISMNTEAFF.

This rearrangement joins TRBV7-2 to TRBJ2-3; TRBD1 matches at 9 bases. After removal of 2 bases from V and 0 bases from J, the junction contained 12 bases not matched to a gene. Germline CDR1 reads SGHTA; CDR2 reads FQGNSA. This CDR3 is 19 amino acids long. The CDR3 loop is CASSLRGQGMGSSTDTQYF. The CDR3 DNA sequence: TGTGCCAGCAGCTTAAGGGGACAGGGTATGGGGTCTAGCACAGATACGCAGTATTTT.

The rearrangement uses TRBV19 and TRBJ1-2, with 9 bases aligning to TRBD1. Germline V CDR1 and CDR2: LNHDA, SQIVND (reference sequence). This CDR3 is 14 amino acids long. V gave up 6 bases and J gave up 5 bases; unmatched junction bases: 7. For the CDR3, the DNA is TGTGCCAGTAGGAACCGGGACAGGGAATATGGCTACACCTTC. Its translation is CASRNRDREYGYTF.

The gene calls are TRBV18 and TRBJ2-6; D gene unclear. Deletions cut 2 bases from V and 0 bases from J, with 5 bases between. Germline V gives CDR1 KGHSH, CDR2 LQKENI. The CDR3 consists of 15 residues. The CDR3 sequence is CASSPGTSGANVLTF. The CDR3 DNA reads as TGTGCCAGCTCACCAGGTACCTCTGGGGCCAACGTCCTGACTTTC.